This TCR beta chain came from a study of cytomegalovirus exposure and HLA in healthy donors. Study in general: Genotyping showed around 80% of over 350 donors falling in the Caucasian-associated ancestry cluster. Notes on the study in general: Among CMV-associated TCR beta chains, most appeared HLA-restricted in a later analysis. TCR beta V segments were, for the most part, productive about 87% or about 30% of the time in an earlier analysis. Beyond CMV serostatus, there was no information to go on about immune exposure.

This clone was picked up a small number of times. The target antigen is unknown. V gave up 0 bases and J gave up 3 bases, with 7 bases separating them. Germline V gene sequence: CDR1 SGHRS, CDR2 YFSETQ. The CDR3 extends over 13 amino acids. Primers included in the PCR were 60 Vbeta and 13 Jbeta primers. Assay: immunoSEQ multiplex PCR; the TCRdb copy retains only in-frame clones and omits some. The sample lists under 150,000 clones, 82% occurring once. The genes are TRBV5-1 and TRBJ2-7, with D unresolved. Sequenced input: PBMCs. This TCR was sampled from a boy aged 10-17 years in good health and CMV-seronegative. For the CDR3, the DNA is TGCGCCAGCAGCTTGGAGGCTAGCTACGAGCAGTACTTC. Protein: CASSLEASYEQYF.